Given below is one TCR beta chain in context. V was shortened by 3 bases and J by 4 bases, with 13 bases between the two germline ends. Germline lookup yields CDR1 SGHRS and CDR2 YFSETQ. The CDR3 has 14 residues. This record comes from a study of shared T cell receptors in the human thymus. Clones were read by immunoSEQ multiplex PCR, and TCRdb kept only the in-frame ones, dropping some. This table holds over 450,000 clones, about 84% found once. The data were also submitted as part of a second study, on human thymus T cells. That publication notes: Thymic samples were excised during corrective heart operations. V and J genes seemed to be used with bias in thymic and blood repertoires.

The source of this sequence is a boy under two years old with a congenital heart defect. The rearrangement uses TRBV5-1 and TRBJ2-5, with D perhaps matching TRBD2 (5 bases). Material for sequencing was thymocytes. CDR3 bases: TGCGCCAGCAGCTCCCAGGACGCGGGAGAGACCCAGTACTTC. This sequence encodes CASSSQDAGETQYF.